This TCR beta chain emerged from a study of cytomegalovirus exposure and HLA in healthy donors. Across the study: Within the Caucasian-associated ancestry cluster were under 85% of the roughly 400 genotyped donors. The study, taken as a whole, reports: 15,000 to 20,000 TCR beta sequences were associated with HLA alleles at 0.05 false discovery rate in a later analysis. Of the V segments, some could not be distinguished, including TRBV6-2 and TRBV6-3, and were excluded. Later findings reportedly placed an Asian-associated ancestry cluster below the approximately 630-donor mean for N-insertions.

Per germline, CDR1 MGHDK and CDR2 SYGVNS. The CDR3 is 15 amino acids. V dropped 4 bases and J dropped 0 bases, with 7 bases sitting between them. For this clone: The target antigen is unknown.

With 60 Vbeta and 13 Jbeta primers, the PCR was carried out. Generated by immunoSEQ multiplex PCR, the TCRdb table keeps only in-frame clones and is missing some. The table lists about 50,000 clones, roughly 75% of them singletons. The receptor comes from a man aged 25 to 40 in good health and CMV-seropositive. Sequencing was carried out using PBMCs. The rearrangement joins TRBV25-1 to TRBJ1-6; no clear D. CDR3 amino acids: CASSAGYSYNSPLHF. The DNA for the CDR3 is TGTGCCAGCAGTGCCGGGTACTCCTATAATTCACCCCTCCACTTT.